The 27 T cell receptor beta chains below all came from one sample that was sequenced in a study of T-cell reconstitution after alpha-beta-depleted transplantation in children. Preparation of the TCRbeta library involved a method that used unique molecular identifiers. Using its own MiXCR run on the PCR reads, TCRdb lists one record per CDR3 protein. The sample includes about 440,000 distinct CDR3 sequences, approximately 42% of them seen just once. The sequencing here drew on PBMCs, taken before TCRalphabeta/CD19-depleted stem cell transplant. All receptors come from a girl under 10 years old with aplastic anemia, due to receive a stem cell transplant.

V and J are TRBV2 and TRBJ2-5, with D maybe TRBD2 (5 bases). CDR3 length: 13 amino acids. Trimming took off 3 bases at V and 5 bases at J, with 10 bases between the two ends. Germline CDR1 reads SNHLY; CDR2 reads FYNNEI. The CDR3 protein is CASSERVQETQYF. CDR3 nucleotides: TGTGCCAGCAGTGAGAGGGTCCAGGAGACCCAGTACTTC.

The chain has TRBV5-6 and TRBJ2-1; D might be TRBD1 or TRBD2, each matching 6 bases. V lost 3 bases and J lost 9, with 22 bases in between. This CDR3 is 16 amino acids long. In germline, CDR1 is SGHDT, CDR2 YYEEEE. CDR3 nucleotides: TGTGCCAGCAGCTGGGGGGCCGGGCGGGGAGTCGGTGAGCAGTTCTTC. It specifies CASSWGAGRGVGEQFF.

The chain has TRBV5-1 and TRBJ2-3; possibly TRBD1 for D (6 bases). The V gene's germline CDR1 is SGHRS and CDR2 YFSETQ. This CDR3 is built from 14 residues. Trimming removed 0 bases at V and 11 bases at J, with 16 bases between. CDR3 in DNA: TGCGCCAGCAGCTTGGGACCCGGGGACATCGGGCAGTATTTT. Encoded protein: CASSLGPGDIGQYF.

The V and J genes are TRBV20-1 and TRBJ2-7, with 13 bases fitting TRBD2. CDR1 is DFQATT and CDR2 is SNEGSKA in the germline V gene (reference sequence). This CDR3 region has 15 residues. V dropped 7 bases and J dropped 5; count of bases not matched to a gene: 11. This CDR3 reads CSGLAGGILFHEQYF. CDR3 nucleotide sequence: TGCAGTGGACTAGCGGGAGGTATACTCTTCCACGAGCAGTACTTC.

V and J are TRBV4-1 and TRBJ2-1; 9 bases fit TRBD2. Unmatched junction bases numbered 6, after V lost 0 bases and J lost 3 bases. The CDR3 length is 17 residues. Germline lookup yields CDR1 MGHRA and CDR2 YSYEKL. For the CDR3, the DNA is TGCGCCAGCAGCCAAGATCTGCTAGCGGGACGCTACAATGAGCAGTTCTTC. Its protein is CASSQDLLAGRYNEQFF.

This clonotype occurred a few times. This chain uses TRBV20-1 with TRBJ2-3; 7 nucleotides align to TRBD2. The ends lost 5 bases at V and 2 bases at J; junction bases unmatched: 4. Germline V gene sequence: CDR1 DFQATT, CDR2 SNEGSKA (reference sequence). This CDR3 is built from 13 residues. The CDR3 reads CSAWTRFTDTQYF. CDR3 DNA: TGCAGTGCTTGGACTAGATTCACAGATACGCAGTATTTT.

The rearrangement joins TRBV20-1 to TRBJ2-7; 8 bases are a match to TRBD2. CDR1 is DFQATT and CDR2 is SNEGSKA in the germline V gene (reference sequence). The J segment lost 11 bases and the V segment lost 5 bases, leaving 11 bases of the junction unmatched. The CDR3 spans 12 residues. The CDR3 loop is CSAVSGGHEEYF. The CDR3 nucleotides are TGCAGTGCTGTGAGCGGGGGACATGAAGAGTACTTC.

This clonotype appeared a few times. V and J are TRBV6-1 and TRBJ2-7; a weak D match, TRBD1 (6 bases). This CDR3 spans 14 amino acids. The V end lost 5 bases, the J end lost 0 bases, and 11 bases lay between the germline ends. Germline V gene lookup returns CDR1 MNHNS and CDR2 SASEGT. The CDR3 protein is CASSPGTFSYEQYF. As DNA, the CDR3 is TGTGCCAGCAGTCCCGGGACATTCTCCTACGAGCAGTACTTC.

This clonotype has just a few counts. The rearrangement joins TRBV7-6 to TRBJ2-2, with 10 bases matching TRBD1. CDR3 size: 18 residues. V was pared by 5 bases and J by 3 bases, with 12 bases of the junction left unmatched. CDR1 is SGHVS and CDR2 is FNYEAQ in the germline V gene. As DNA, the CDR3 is TGTGCCAGCAGCCTCCGAGTCGGACAGGGGGGCGACACCGGGGAGCTGTTTTTT. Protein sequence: CASSLRVGQGGDTGELFF.

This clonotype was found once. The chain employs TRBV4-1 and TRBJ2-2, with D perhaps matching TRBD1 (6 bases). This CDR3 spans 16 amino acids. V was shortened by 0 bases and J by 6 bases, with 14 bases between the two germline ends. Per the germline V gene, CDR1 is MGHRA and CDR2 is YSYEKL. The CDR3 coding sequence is TGCGCCAGCAGCCAAGATGGGCAGGGGACCGCCGGGGAGCTGTTTTTT. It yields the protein CASSQDGQGTAGELFF.

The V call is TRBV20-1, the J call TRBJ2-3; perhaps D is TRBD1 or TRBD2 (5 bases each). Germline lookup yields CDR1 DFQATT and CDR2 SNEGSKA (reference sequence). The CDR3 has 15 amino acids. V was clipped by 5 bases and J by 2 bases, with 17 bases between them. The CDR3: CSASFRDGNTDTQYF. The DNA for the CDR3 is TGCAGTGCTTCCTTCCGGGACGGGAACACAGATACGCAGTATTTT.

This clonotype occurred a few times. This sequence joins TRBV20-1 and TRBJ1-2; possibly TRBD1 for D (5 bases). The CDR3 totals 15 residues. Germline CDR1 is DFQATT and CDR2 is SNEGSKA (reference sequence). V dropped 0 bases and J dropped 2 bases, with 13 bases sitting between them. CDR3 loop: CSARDRNEGNYGYTF. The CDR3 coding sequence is TGCAGTGCTAGAGATAGGAACGAGGGGAACTATGGCTACACCTTC.

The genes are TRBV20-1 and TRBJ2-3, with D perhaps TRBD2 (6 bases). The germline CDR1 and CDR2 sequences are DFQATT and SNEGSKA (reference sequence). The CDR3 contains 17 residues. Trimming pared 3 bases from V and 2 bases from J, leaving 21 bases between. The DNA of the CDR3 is TGCAGTGCTAGGCCTGGGGACTTCATACCATACACAGATACGCAGTATTTT. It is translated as CSARPGDFIPYTDTQYF.

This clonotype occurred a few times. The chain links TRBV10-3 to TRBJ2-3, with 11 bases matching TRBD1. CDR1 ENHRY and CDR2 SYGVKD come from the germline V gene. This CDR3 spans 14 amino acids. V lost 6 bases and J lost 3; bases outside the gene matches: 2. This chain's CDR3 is CAISRDRGTDTQYF. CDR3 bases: TGTGCCATCAGCCGGGACAGGGGGACAGATACGCAGTATTTT.

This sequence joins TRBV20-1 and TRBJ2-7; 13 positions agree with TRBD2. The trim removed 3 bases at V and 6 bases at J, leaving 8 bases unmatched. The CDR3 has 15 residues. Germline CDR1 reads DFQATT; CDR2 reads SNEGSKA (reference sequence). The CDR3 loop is CSASLGLAGVSEQYF. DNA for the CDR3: TGCAGTGCTAGCCTAGGACTAGCGGGGGTAAGCGAGCAGTACTTC.

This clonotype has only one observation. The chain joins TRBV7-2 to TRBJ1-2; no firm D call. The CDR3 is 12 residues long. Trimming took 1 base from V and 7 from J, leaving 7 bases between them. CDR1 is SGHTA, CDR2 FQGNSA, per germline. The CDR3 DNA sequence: TGTGCCAGCAGCTTAGACGGGTTTGGCTACACCTTC. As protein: CASSLDGFGYTF.

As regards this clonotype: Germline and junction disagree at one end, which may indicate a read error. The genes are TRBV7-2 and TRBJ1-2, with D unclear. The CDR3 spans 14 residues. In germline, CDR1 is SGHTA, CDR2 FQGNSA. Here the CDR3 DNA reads TGTGCCAGCAGCCCTTTTGGGGTGGACTATGGCTCCACCTTC. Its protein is CASSPFGVDYGSTF. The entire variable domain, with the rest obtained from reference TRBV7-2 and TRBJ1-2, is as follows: GAGVSQSPSNKVTEKGKDVELRCDPISGHTALYWYRQSLGQGLEFLIYFQGNSAPDKSGLPSDRFSAERTGGSVSTLTIQRTQQEDSAVYLCASSPFGVDYGSTFGSGTRLTVV.

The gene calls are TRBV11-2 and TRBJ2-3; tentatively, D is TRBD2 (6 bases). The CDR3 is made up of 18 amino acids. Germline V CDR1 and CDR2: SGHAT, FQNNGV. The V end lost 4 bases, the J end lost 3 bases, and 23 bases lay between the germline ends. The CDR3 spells CASSSRGSAGIWTDTQYF. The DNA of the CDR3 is TGTGCCAGCAGCTCCCGGGGGTCGGCGGGAATTTGGACAGATACGCAGTATTTT.

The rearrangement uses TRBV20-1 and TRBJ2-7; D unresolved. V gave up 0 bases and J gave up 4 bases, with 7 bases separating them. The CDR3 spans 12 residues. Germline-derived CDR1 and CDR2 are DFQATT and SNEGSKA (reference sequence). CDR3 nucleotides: TGCAGTGCTAGAGAGATGTGGTACGAGCAGTACTTC. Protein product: CSAREMWYEQYF.

Here the CDR3 DNA reads TGCAGTGCTAGAGACCCCAGGGCGAGTAACTATGGCTACACCTTC. Protein product: CSARDPRASNYGYTF. The chain couples TRBV20-1 to TRBJ1-2; D possibly corresponds to TRBD1 (5 bases). Trimming pared 0 bases from V and 1 base from J, leaving 12 bases between. This CDR3 is built from 15 residues. Germline V lookup: CDR1 DFQATT, CDR2 SNEGSKA (reference sequence).

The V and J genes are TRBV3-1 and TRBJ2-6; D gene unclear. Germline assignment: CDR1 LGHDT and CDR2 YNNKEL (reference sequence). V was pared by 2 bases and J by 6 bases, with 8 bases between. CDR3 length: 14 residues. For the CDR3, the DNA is TGTGCCAGCAGCCAATCGCCAGCGGCCAACGTCCTGACTTTC. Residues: CASSQSPAANVLTF. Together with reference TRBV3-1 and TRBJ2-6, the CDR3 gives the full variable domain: DTAVSQTPKYLVTQMGNDKSIKCEQNLGHDTMYWYKQDSKKFLKIMFSYNNKELIINETVPNRFSPKSPDKAHLNLHINSLELGDSAVYFCASSQSPAANVLTFGAGSRLTVL.

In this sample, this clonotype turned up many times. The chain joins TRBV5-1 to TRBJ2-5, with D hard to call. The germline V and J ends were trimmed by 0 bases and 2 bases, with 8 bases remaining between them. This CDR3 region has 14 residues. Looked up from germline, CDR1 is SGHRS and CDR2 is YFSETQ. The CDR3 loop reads CASSLVTPQETQYF. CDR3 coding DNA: TGCGCCAGCAGCTTGGTAACACCTCAAGAGACCCAGTACTTC.

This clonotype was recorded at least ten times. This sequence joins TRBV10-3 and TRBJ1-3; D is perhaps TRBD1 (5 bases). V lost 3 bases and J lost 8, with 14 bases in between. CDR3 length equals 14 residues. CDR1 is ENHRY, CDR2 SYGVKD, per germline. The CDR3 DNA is TGTGCCATCAGTGATCAGGGTGGGCGAGACACCATATATTTT. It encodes CAISDQGGRDTIYF.

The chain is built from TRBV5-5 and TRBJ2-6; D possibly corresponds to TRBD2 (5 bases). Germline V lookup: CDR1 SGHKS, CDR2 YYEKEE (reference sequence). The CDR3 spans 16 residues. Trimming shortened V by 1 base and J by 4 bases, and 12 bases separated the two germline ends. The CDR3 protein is CASSLPQLAGANVLTF. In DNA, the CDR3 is TGTGCCAGCAGCTTGCCCCAGTTAGCGGGGGCCAACGTCCTGACTTTC. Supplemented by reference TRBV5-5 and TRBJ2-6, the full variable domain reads DAGVTQSPTHLIKTRGQQVTLRCSPISGHKSVSWYQQVLGQGPQFIFQYYEKEERGRGNFPDRFSARQFPNYSSELNVNALLLGDSALYLCASSLPQLAGANVLTFGAGSRLTVL.

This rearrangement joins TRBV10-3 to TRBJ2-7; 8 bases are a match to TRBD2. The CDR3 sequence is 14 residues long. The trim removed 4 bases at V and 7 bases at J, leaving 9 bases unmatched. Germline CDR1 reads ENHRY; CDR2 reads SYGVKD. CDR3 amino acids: CAISGVREGGEQYF. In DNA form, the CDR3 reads TGTGCCATCAGTGGTGTTCGGGAGGGCGGGGAGCAGTACTTC.

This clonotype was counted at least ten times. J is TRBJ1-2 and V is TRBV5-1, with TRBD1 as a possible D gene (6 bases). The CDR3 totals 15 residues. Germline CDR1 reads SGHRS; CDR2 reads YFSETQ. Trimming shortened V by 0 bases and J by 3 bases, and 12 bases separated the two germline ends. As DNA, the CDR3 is TGCGCCAGCAGCTTGGATCCAGGGGAATACTATGGCTACACCTTC. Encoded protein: CASSLDPGEYYGYTF.

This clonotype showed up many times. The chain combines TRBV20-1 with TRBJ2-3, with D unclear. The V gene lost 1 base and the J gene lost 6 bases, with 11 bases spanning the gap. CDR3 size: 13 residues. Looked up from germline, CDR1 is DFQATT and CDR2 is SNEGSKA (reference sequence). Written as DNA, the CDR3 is TGCAGTGCTAGAGGTCTGGGCAAGGATACGCAGTATTTT. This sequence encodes CSARGLGKDTQYF.